This T cell receptor (beta chain) was identified in a study of blood T cell repertoires in COVID-19. Study at large: Specimens from acute and convalescent COVID-19 originated in the United States, Italy and Spain.

The CDR3 is made up of 14 amino acids. Germline CDR1 and CDR2: SGHDT and YYEEEE. The V end was cut by 0 bases, the J end by 6 bases, with 9 bases between. The repertoire was sequenced with immunoSEQ multiplex PCR; TCRdb's copy has only in-frame clones and lacks some. The table has about 290,000 clones, roughly 91% seen once. Seattle cases were enrolled at active infection and followed longitudinally. This chain uses TRBV5-6 with TRBJ2-2; no reliable D call. The source is a woman in her 30s with COVID-19, enrolled during active disease. Material: peripheral blood. This CDR3 is CASSLGYPPGELFF. The CDR3 DNA is TGTGCCAGCAGCTTGGGTTATCCCCCCGGGGAGCTGTTTTTT. The full variable domain, completed using reference TRBV5-6 and TRBJ2-2, is DAGVTQSPTHLIKTRGQQVTLRCSPKSGHDTVSWYQQALGQGPQFIFQYYEEEERQRGNFPDRFSGHQFPNYSSELNVNALLLGDSALYLCASSLGYPPGELFFGEGSRLTVL.